One T cell receptor (beta chain) is described in this entry. After removal of 5 bases from V and 8 bases from J, the junction contained 11 bases not matched to a gene. The V gene's germline CDR1 is SGHAT and CDR2 FQNNGV. The CDR3 covers 15 residues. This sample was included in a study of blood T cell repertoires in COVID-19. TCRdb's copy holds only in-frame clones and misses some; the assay was immunoSEQ multiplex PCR. The sample shows around 120,000 clones, roughly 89% of them seen only once. V is TRBV11-2 and J is TRBJ1-4, with 7 bases lining up with TRBD1. This clonotype was obtained from a woman aged 60 to 75 with COVID-19, enrolled during active disease. Sequences were obtained from peripheral blood. The CDR3 loop reads CASSTYRGREEKLFF. The CDR3, as DNA: TGTGCCAGCAGCACCTACAGGGGACGGGAGGAAAAACTGTTTTTT. The whole variable domain, filled in from reference TRBV11-2 and TRBJ1-4, reads EAGVAQSPRYKIIEKRQSVAFWCNPISGHATLYWYQQILGQGPKLLIQFQNNGVVDDSQLPKDRFSAERLKGVDSTLKIQPAKLEDSAVYLCASSTYRGREEKLFFGSGTQLSVL.